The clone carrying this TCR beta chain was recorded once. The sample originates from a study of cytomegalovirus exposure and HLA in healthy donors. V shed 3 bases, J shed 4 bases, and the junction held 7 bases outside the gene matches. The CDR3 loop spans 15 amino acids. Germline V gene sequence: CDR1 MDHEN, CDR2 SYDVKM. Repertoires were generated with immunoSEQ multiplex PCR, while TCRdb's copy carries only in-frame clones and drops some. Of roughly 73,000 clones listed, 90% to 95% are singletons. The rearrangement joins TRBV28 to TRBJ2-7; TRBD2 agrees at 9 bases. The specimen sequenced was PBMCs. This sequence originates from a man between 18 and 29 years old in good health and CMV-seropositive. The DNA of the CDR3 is TGTGCCAGCAGTTTTTCGCCTAGCGGGAAATACGAGCAGTACTTC. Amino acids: CASSFSPSGKYEQYF.